Presented here are 28 T cell receptor beta chains from one specimen sequenced in a study of CXCR3-negative and CXCR3-positive naive CD8 T cells. All TRB cDNA libraries came from 5' RACE performed with UMI labels. TCRdb reprocessed the 5' RACE reads and stores each CDR3 protein as one record, lacking DNA. The sample data list around 81,000 distinct CDR3 sequences. Material for sequencing was naive CXCR3- CD8+ T cells from blood. Subset indicated: CD45RO-CCR7+CD27+CD95- naive CD8+ T cells lacking CXCR3 (TNR3-). Receptors originate from a human donor in good health. Some clones in this sample may be carry-over from other donors' samples.

CDR3 loop: CASSYQGARTDTQYF. This chain connects TRBV7-3 to TRBJ2-3; the D call from TCRdb, TRBD1, cannot be confirmed without DNA. CDR3 length: 15 residues. Germline loops: CDR1 SGHTA, CDR2 FQGTGA.

This chain connects TRBV29-1 to TRBJ2-7; as DNA is missing, the TRBD1 call by TCRdb cannot be tested. The CDR3 extends over 15 amino acids. Germline lookup yields CDR1 SQVTM and CDR2 ANQGSEA. The CDR3: CSVDEGQDSSYEQYF.

The V gene is TRBV6-5, the J gene TRBJ2-1; absent DNA, TCRdb's TRBD1 call cannot be checked. CDR1 is MNHEY and CDR2 is SVGAGI in the germline V gene. This CDR3 contains 14 residues. CDR3 sequence reads: CASSPPLSDNEQFF.

The CDR3 here is CASSLFKTKLANTGELFF. The chain is built from TRBV28 and TRBJ2-2. CDR3 length: 18 amino acids. Looked up from germline, CDR1 is MDHEN and CDR2 is SYDVKM.

The V and J genes are TRBV4-2 and TRBJ2-7; TCRdb reports TRBD2, a call that lacks DNA to check it against. The CDR3 sequence is 17 residues long. In germline, CDR1 is LGHNA, CDR2 YNFKEQ. The CDR3 protein is CASSQEGLAGGTYEQYF.

The chain joins TRBV12-3 or TRBV12-4 to TRBJ1-2. This CDR3 is 12 amino acids long. The CDR3 protein is CAAFWANYGYTF.

V and J are TRBV18 and TRBJ2-1; the D call of TRBD1 rests on TCRdb alone, since no DNA is present to check it. CDR1 is KGHSH and CDR2 is LQKENI in the germline V gene. The length of the CDR3 is 15 residues. CDR3 protein: CASSAGQGAYNEQFF.

The chain recombines TRBV7-8 with TRBJ2-7; TCRdb's D gene call, TRBD1, goes unchecked for lack of DNA. This CDR3 has 14 amino acids. CDR1 and CDR2 from the germline V gene are SGHVS and FQNEAQ. Here the CDR3 reads CASTLVRETYEQYF.

The rearrangement uses TRBV6-2 or TRBV6-3 and TRBJ2-1; TCRdb selects TRBD1, and the lack of DNA leaves this call unchecked. Germline V lookup: CDR1 MNHEY, CDR2 SVGEGT. The CDR3 is made up of 16 amino acids. CDR3: CASSPGQILPYNEQFF.

The V call is TRBV12-3 or TRBV12-4, the J call TRBJ1-1; the D call from TCRdb, TRBD1, cannot be confirmed without DNA. CDR3 size: 13 residues. CDR3 protein: CASSQGDLSEAFF.

The chain links TRBV4-2 to TRBJ2-7; with no DNA, the TCRdb D assignment of TRBD1 cannot be verified. Germline V CDR1 and CDR2: LGHNA, YNFKEQ. The CDR3 has 12 residues. The CDR3 sequence: CASSYTGIEQYF.

The V gene is TRBV9, the J gene TRBJ1-1; without DNA, the TCRdb call of TRBD1 cannot be checked. This CDR3 region has 15 residues. Germline-derived CDR1 and CDR2 are SGDLS and YYNGEE. CDR3 loop: CASSASTGQGTEAFF.

The chain is built from TRBV28 and TRBJ1-5. The V gene's germline CDR1 is MDHEN and CDR2 SYDVKM. The CDR3 is 14 amino acids. The CDR3 here is CASSLGGGNQPQHF.

The chain uses TRBV15 and TRBJ1-2. Germline V CDR1 and CDR2: LNHNV, YYDKDF (reference sequence). The length of the CDR3 is 11 residues. The CDR3 protein is CATSRDGHYTF.

The V call is TRBV29-1, the J call TRBJ2-7. Germline V gives CDR1 SQVTM, CDR2 ANQGSEA. This CDR3 comprises 11 residues. The chain's CDR3 is CSVGSAYEQYF.

The chain has TRBV9 and TRBJ2-3; TCRdb's D gene call, TRBD2, goes unchecked for lack of DNA. The CDR3 loop spans 14 amino acids. The germline gives CDR1 SGDLS, CDR2 YYNGEE. The CDR3 sequence is CASSVGLTTDTQYF.

The V gene is TRBV15, the J gene TRBJ2-4; lacking DNA, the TRBD2 call made by TCRdb goes unchecked. CDR3 length: 17 residues. CDR1 and CDR2 (germline): LNHNV, YYDKDF (reference sequence). The CDR3: CATSRDWTSGSENIQYF.

This rearrangement joins TRBV19 to TRBJ2-7; TCRdb calls TRBD1, which cannot be checked without DNA. Germline CDR1 and CDR2: LNHDA and SQIVND (reference sequence). This CDR3 comprises 15 residues. Here the CDR3 reads CASSGHDRGYNEQYF.

CDR3 sequence: CSVEGLAGEPLGKQYF. The chain combines TRBV29-1 with TRBJ2-7; TCRdb's assignment of TRBD2 cannot be checked, as there is no DNA. Per germline, CDR1 SQVTM and CDR2 ANQGSEA. This CDR3 spans 16 amino acids.

The CDR3 loop reads CASSFIPPGRHPGEQFF. This chain connects TRBV12-3 or TRBV12-4 to TRBJ2-1; TCRdb names TRBD1, which stays unverified in the absence of DNA. The CDR3 is made up of 17 amino acids.

The chain uses TRBV28 and TRBJ2-3; TCRdb picks TRBD1, but there is no DNA to check that call. CDR1 and CDR2 (germline): MDHEN, SYDVKM. This CDR3 contains 15 residues. The CDR3 sequence: CASSNPGPRTDTQYF.

The V call is TRBV28, the J call TRBJ2-5; TCRdb's D call of TRBD2 is untestable without DNA. The CDR3 is made up of 16 amino acids. Germline V CDR1 and CDR2: MDHEN, SYDVKM. The CDR3 reads CASSPTDGTSQETQYF.

V gene TRBV29-1 combines with J gene TRBJ2-7; the D call from TCRdb, TRBD1, cannot be confirmed without DNA. Germline CDR1 is SQVTM and CDR2 is ANQGSEA. This CDR3 comprises 13 residues. CDR3 sequence reads: CSVRTGGGDEQYF.

This chain links TRBV28 with TRBJ2-7; TCRdb's D call of TRBD1 is untestable without DNA. Germline V gene sequence: CDR1 MDHEN, CDR2 SYDVKM. The CDR3 is made up of 13 amino acids. This chain's CDR3 is CASSPRGPYEQYF. Using reference TRBV28 and TRBJ2-7 for the parts outside the CDR3, the full variable domain is DVKVTQSSRYLVKRTGEKVFLECVQDMDHENMFWYRQDPGLGLRLIYFSYDVKMKEKGDIPEGYSVSREKKERFSLILESASTNQTSMYLCASSPRGPYEQYFGPGTRLTVT.

This chain joins TRBV10-1 and TRBJ2-7; TCRdb's D gene call, TRBD1, goes unchecked for lack of DNA. The CDR3 is 16 amino acids. Germline V lookup: CDR1 WNHNN, CDR2 SYGVQD (reference sequence). This chain's CDR3 is CASRQFPQGAHYEQYF.

This chain connects TRBV6-2 or TRBV6-3 to TRBJ2-7; TCRdb's D call of TRBD1 is untestable without DNA. Germline lookup yields CDR1 MNHEY and CDR2 SVGEGT. The length of the CDR3 is 15 residues. The CDR3: CASTQFRDTYYEQYF.

This chain links TRBV29-1 with TRBJ1-2; as DNA is missing, the TRBD1 call by TCRdb cannot be tested. Germline CDR1 and CDR2: SQVTM and ANQGSEA. The CDR3 is made up of 12 amino acids. CDR3 loop: CSAQGEDYGYTF.

The chain carries TRBV29-1 and TRBJ2-7; the TCRdb D gene call, TRBD1, has no DNA to confirm it. The CDR3 spans 15 residues. CDR1 is SQVTM and CDR2 is ANQGSEA in the germline V gene. CDR3 amino acids: CSVEAGRDSPYEQYF.